What follows are 7 T cell receptor beta chains derived from one specimen sequenced in a study of CD8+ T cells in alopecia areata. The authors extracted RNA and reverse transcribed it into cDNA as the sequencing template. Only in-frame clones appear in the TCRdb table, and some are missing; sequencing was by immunoSEQ multiplex PCR. In the table there are some 200,000 clones, around 50% of which are singletons. Sequencing used CD8+ T cells sorted from blood. The receptors originated from a human donor in good health.

The rearrangement links TRBV5-1 to TRBJ1-1, with D possibly being TRBD1 (5 bases). Germline V gene lookup returns CDR1 SGHRS and CDR2 YFSETQ. The CDR3 is 14 amino acids. V was shortened by 2 bases and J by 8 bases, with 16 bases between the two germline ends. The DNA of the CDR3 is TGCGCCAGCAGCTTCCCCGGGACGGTCAACGAAGCTTTCTTT. It encodes CASSFPGTVNEAFF.

V usage is TRBV4-1 and J usage is TRBJ1-2; 8 nucleotides match TRBD1. V dropped 1 base and J dropped 4; count of bases not matched to a gene: 5. CDR3 length: 15 residues. Germline V gene lookup returns CDR1 MGHRA and CDR2 YSYEKL. CDR3 loop: CASSQAGGSTYGYTF. The DNA for the CDR3 is TGCGCCAGCAGCCAAGCAGGGGGCTCTACCTATGGCTACACCTTC.

This sequence joins TRBV11-2 and TRBJ2-1; 10 bases match TRBD2. J was trimmed by 7 bases and V by 5 bases; bases with no gene match: 11. Per the germline V gene, CDR1 is SGHAT and CDR2 is FQNNGV. The CDR3 totals 16 residues. CDR3 nucleotides: TGTGCCAGCAGCCCGAGCGGGGGGGGGCTTCTTAATGAGCAGTTCTTC. Translating gives CASSPSGGGLLNEQFF. Supplemented by reference TRBV11-2 and TRBJ2-1, the full variable domain reads EAGVAQSPRYKIIEKRQSVAFWCNPISGHATLYWYQQILGQGPKLLIQFQNNGVVDDSQLPKDRFSAERLKGVDSTLKIQPAKLEDSAVYLCASSPSGGGLLNEQFFGPGTRLTVL.

The chain joins TRBV6-5 to TRBJ1-3; the D is unclear. Germline V gene sequence: CDR1 MNHEY, CDR2 SVGAGI. Trimming left V 4 bases short and J 0 bases short, with 4 bases between. This CDR3 has 13 residues. CDR3 in amino acids: CASSSSSGNTIYF. The DNA for the CDR3 is TGTGCCAGCAGTTCTAGCTCTGGAAACACCATATATTTT.

The chain uses TRBV7-2 and TRBJ2-5; D possibly matches TRBD1 or TRBD2 (6 bases each). The CDR3 is 16 amino acids. Trimming shortened V by 5 bases and J by 0 bases, and 16 bases separated the two germline ends. CDR1 is SGHTA and CDR2 is FQGNSA in the germline V gene. In nucleotides, the CDR3 is TGTGCCAGCAGCGCGGGGCAGGGGCGATACCAAGAGACCCAGTACTTC. It encodes CASSAGQGRYQETQYF.

The chain joins TRBV29-1 to TRBJ1-1, with 8 bases that match TRBD1. The CDR3 is made up of 12 amino acids. Germline CDR1 reads SQVTM; CDR2 reads ANQGSEA. Losses at the gene ends were 7 bases for V and 7 bases for J; bases not matched to a gene: 8. CDR3 sequence: CSAPGGSGEAFF. CDR3 bases: TGCAGCGCTCCAGGGGGCTCGGGTGAAGCTTTCTTT. The entire variable domain, with the rest obtained from reference TRBV29-1 and TRBJ1-1, is as follows: SAVISQKPSRDICQRGTSLTIQCQVDSQVTMMFWYRQQPGQSLTLIATANQGSEATYESGFVIDKFPISRPNLTFSTLTVSNMSPEDSSIYLCSAPGGSGEAFFGQGTRLTVV.

The chain combines TRBV10-3 with TRBJ2-1, with D possibly matching TRBD2 (6 bases). The CDR3 runs 13 residues. The V end was cut by 3 bases, the J end by 10 bases, with 13 bases between. Germline V gene sequence: CDR1 ENHRY, CDR2 SYGVKD. In DNA, the CDR3 is TGTGCCATCAGTGAAGCGGCGGGGCCCGAGCAGTTCTTC. This encodes CAISEAAGPEQFF.